Below are 18 T cell receptor beta chains sequenced from a single sample in a study of T cells after yellow fever vaccination. Each CDR3 protein is one row after TCRdb ran MiXCR on the 5' RACE reads. This table has a few hundred thousand distinct CDR3 sequences, about 5.2% appearing once. The sample in question was CD4+ T cells sorted from PBMCs, obtained on the day of the yellow fever booster vaccination. The receptors here all came from a man between 18 and 29 years old who received the YFV17D yellow fever vaccine.

This clonotype was seen many times. V usage is TRBV20-1 and J usage is TRBJ2-7, with D uncertain. Germline CDR1 reads DFQATT; CDR2 reads SNEGSKA (reference sequence). V lost 6 bases to trimming and J lost 2 bases, with 17 bases between them. The CDR3 runs to 14 residues. The CDR3 nucleotides are TGCAGTGCCCAGAAGGCAGGAAGACCCTACGAGCAGTACGTC. The encoded protein is CSAQKAGRPYEQYV.

Only a few counts were recorded for this clonotype. This rearrangement joins TRBV7-2 to TRBJ2-1; 10 nucleotides match TRBD2. The CDR3 consists of 16 residues. V gave up 3 bases and J gave up 8 bases; unmatched junction bases: 10. Per germline, CDR1 SGHTA and CDR2 FQGNSA. CDR3 in amino acids: CASSFQRGGPRYEQFF. Here the CDR3 DNA reads TGTGCCAGCAGCTTCCAGCGGGGGGGCCCCAGATATGAGCAGTTCTTC.

There are many counts of this clonotype. The chain recombines TRBV4-1 with TRBJ2-7; a possible D gene is TRBD2 (6 bases). Germline values: CDR1 MGHRA, CDR2 YSYEKL. The V gene lost 0 bases and the J gene lost 0 bases, with 18 bases spanning the gap. The CDR3 extends over 18 amino acids. The CDR3 region has the DNA TGCGCCAGCAGCCAAGACCCAAGCGGGTACACGAGCTCCTACGAGCAGTACGTC. Translated, it gives CASSQDPSGYTSSYEQYV.

The chain combines TRBV2 with TRBJ2-2; D gene unclear. V was trimmed by 1 base and J by 5 bases, leaving 5 bases between them. The CDR3 length is 13 residues. Germline values: CDR1 SNHLY, CDR2 FYNNEI. CDR3 region: CASSEEITGELFF. The CDR3 coding sequence is TGTGCCAGCAGTGAAGAGATTACCGGGGAGCTGTTTTTT.

This clonotype showed up just a few times. This chain uses TRBV7-2 with TRBJ2-6, with D perhaps matching TRBD1 (5 bases). The CDR3 spans 15 residues. The germline V gene encodes CDR1 SGHTA and CDR2 FQGNSA. V shed 5 bases and J shed 5 bases, with 13 bases lying between them. The CDR3 reads CASSPRQGWANVLTF. CDR3 in DNA: TGTGCCAGCAGCCCGAGGCAGGGTTGGGCCAACGTCCTGACTTTC.

The chain employs TRBV5-1 and TRBJ2-7; D unresolved. The CDR3 consists of 13 residues. The ends were cut back, 5 bases at V and 2 bases at J, with 11 bases in the middle. Germline loops: CDR1 SGHRS, CDR2 YFSETQ. CDR3 loop: CASRSDLPYEQYF. The CDR3 region has the DNA TGCGCCAGCAGGTCAGACCTCCCCTACGAGCAGTACTTC.

The rearrangement links TRBV7-2 to TRBJ1-6; 10 bases are shared with TRBD1. J lost 9 bases, V lost 3 bases, and 5 bases had no gene match. CDR3 length equals 15 residues. Per the germline V gene, CDR1 is SGHTA and CDR2 is FQGNSA. Here the CDR3 DNA reads TGTGCCAGCAGCTTGTCCGGGACAGGGGTTTCACCCCTCCACTTT. Amino acid sequence: CASSLSGTGVSPLHF.

This clonotype was counted between two and nine times. This chain links TRBV6-1 with TRBJ2-3, with 7 nucleotides matching TRBD1. The germline CDR1 and CDR2 sequences are MNHNS and SASEGT. The CDR3 spans 16 residues. J was trimmed by 0 bases and V by 4 bases; bases with no gene match: 7. The CDR3 reads CASSGRYRGSTDTQYF. As DNA, the CDR3 is TGTGCCAGCAGTGGGCGATACAGGGGAAGCACAGATACGCAGTATTTT.

This clonotype was counted at least ten times. This sequence joins TRBV5-1 and TRBJ1-1, with a possible D match to TRBD1 (5 bases). CDR3 length: 13 residues. Looked up from germline, CDR1 is SGHRS and CDR2 is YFSETQ. The ends were cut back, 0 bases at V and 6 bases at J, with 9 bases in the middle. The CDR3 DNA is TGCGCCAGCAGCTTGGCAGGGCGGTCTGAAGCTTTCTTT. Its translation: CASSLAGRSEAFF. The entire variable domain, with the rest obtained from reference TRBV5-1 and TRBJ1-1, is as follows: KAGVTQTPRYLIKTRGQQVTLSCSPISGHRSVSWYQQTPGQGLQFLFEYFSETQRNKGNFPGRFSGRQFSNSRSEMNVSTLELGDSALYLCASSLAGRSEAFFGQGTRLTVV.

This clonotype was detected once. The genes are TRBV7-2 and TRBJ1-4, with 7 bases that match TRBD1. This CDR3 comprises 14 residues. After removal of 3 bases from V and 3 bases from J, the junction contained 1 base not matched to a gene. Looked up from germline, CDR1 is SGHTA and CDR2 is FQGNSA. This CDR3 is CASSFDRANEKLFF. The CDR3 nucleotides are TGTGCCAGCAGCTTTGACAGGGCTAATGAAAAACTGTTTTTT.

This clonotype has just a few counts. The rearrangement uses TRBV6-5 and TRBJ2-3, with 13 nucleotides matching TRBD2. V dropped 7 bases and J dropped 5; count of bases not matched to a gene: 9. The CDR3 covers 16 residues. Germline CDR1 MNHEY, CDR2 SVGAGI. The CDR3 loop reads CASIKLAGGSGDTQYF. The CDR3 DNA sequence: TGTGCCAGCATAAAACTAGCGGGGGGGAGTGGAGATACGCAGTATTTT.

The genes are TRBV6-5 and TRBJ2-5; D tentatively reads TRBD1 or TRBD2 (5 bases each). V shed 6 bases and J shed 6 bases, with 20 bases lying between them. The CDR3 extends over 15 amino acids. CDR1 is MNHEY and CDR2 is SVGAGI in the germline V gene. The CDR3: CASSTTGTEGQTQYF. CDR3 nucleotide sequence: TGTGCCAGCAGCACTACCGGGACCGAAGGTCAGACCCAGTACTTC.

At least ten counts were recorded for this clonotype. This chain connects TRBV5-1 to TRBJ2-7; TRBD2 is a possible D gene (5 bases). This CDR3 region has 12 residues. V was cut by 4 bases and J by 2 bases, with 7 bases left in between. In germline, CDR1 is SGHRS, CDR2 YFSETQ. CDR3 region: CASSARAYEQYF. CDR3 bases: TGCGCCAGCAGCGCGCGGGCCTACGAGCAGTACTTC.

This clonotype was seen repeatedly, ten times or more. This rearrangement joins TRBV28 to TRBJ2-4, with 7 bases identical to TRBD1. CDR1 and CDR2 (germline): MDHEN, SYDVKM. The CDR3 is 16 amino acids. Trimming removed 6 bases from V and 0 bases from J; junction bases left unmatched: 8. The CDR3 spells CASRNRGPLAKNIQYF. The CDR3 coding sequence is TGTGCCAGCAGGAACAGGGGTCCTCTAGCCAAAAACATTCAGTACTTC.

This clonotype was seen many times. The rearrangement uses TRBV4-3 and TRBJ1-3; no clear D. The CDR3 is 16 residues long. The germline V gene encodes CDR1 LGHNA and CDR2 YSLEER. V lost 3 bases and J lost 0, with 12 bases in between. CDR3 residues: CASSHLDGYSGNTIYF. The DNA for the CDR3 is TGCGCCAGCAGCCACCTCGACGGCTACTCTGGAAACACCATATATTTT.

This clonotype appeared a few times. DNA for the CDR3: TGTGCCAGCAGCTCCGGACTAGCGCCTTACGAGCAGTACTTC. Amino acids: CASSSGLAPYEQYF. This chain joins TRBV11-2 and TRBJ2-7, with 9 bases fitting TRBD2. The length of the CDR3 is 14 residues. The V segment lost 4 bases and the J segment 4 bases; nucleotides outside the gene matches: 5. The germline gives CDR1 SGHAT, CDR2 FQNNGV.

This clonotype was counted ten times or more. The V gene is TRBV5-1, the J gene TRBJ2-7; D may correspond to TRBD1 or TRBD2 (5 bases each). The CDR3 consists of 14 residues. Trimming pared 2 bases from V and 1 base from J, leaving 10 bases between. Germline V CDR1 and CDR2: SGHRS, YFSETQ. The CDR3 nucleotides read TGCGCCAGCAGCTTCAGGGACGGATCCTACGAGCAGTACTTC. It specifies CASSFRDGSYEQYF.

The table lists this clonotype with a few counts. V and J are TRBV10-3 and TRBJ2-5; D remains unclear. V lost 5 bases and J 4 bases, leaving 8 bases between the germline ends. CDR1 is ENHRY, CDR2 SYGVKD, per germline. This CDR3 is built from 12 residues. The DNA for the CDR3 is TGTGCCATCAGTCAGGTCCGAGAGACCCAGTACTTC. Protein: CAISQVRETQYF.